The 15 T cell receptor beta chains below were found in one sample sequenced in a study of identical twins. TCRdb used MiXCR to reprocess the 5' RACE reads, holding one entry per CDR3 protein. The sample carries under 400,000 distinct CDR3 sequences, approximately 8.7% recorded once. The sample taken for sequencing was naive T cells sorted from blood. All receptors come from a woman in her fifties or sixties in good health.

The table lists this clonotype with many counts. V is TRBV29-1 and J is TRBJ2-3; D is undetermined. Germline V gene sequence: CDR1 SQVTM, CDR2 ANQGSEA. CDR3 length: 18 residues. Trimming took 1 base from V and 0 from J, leaving 20 bases between them. The chain's CDR3 is CSVEGVGWSSPSTDTQYF. The CDR3 nucleotides read TGCAGCGTTGAAGGGGTCGGGTGGAGTAGCCCTAGCACAGATACGCAGTATTTT.

This chain links TRBV5-1 with TRBJ2-5; the match to TRBD2 covers 7 bases. Looked up from germline, CDR1 is SGHRS and CDR2 is YFSETQ. The V segment lost 6 bases and the J segment 4 bases; nucleotides outside the gene matches: 15. The CDR3 totals 16 residues. The CDR3 DNA reads TGCGCCAGCACCTGGCGGGAGCCACCTGGGTTAGAGACCCAGTACTTC. Protein product: CASTWREPPGLETQYF.

J is TRBJ1-2 and V is TRBV6-5; 9 positions match TRBD1. This CDR3 is built from 14 residues. In germline, CDR1 is MNHEY, CDR2 SVGAGI. V was clipped by 6 bases and J by 4 bases; unmatched bases: 6. The CDR3 is CASRGTGGSYGYTF. The CDR3 nucleotides read TGTGCCAGCAGGGGAACAGGGGGCTCCTATGGCTACACCTTC.

The sample holds a few counts of this clonotype. This sequence joins TRBV11-2 and TRBJ2-2; D unresolved. This CDR3 region has 15 residues. V lost 1 base and J lost 6, with 12 bases in between. Looked up from germline, CDR1 is SGHAT and CDR2 is FQNNGV. CDR3 residues: CASSLVGRASGELFF. CDR3 DNA sequence: TGTGCCAGCAGCTTAGTAGGCCGGGCGTCCGGGGAGCTGTTTTTT.

This chain uses TRBV11-3 with TRBJ2-1; perhaps TRBD2 as D (6 bases). The CDR3 is 16 residues long. The germline CDR1 and CDR2 sequences are SGHNT and YENEEA. The V end was cut by 1 base, the J end by 4 bases, with 14 bases between. The CDR3 DNA follows: TGTGCCAGCAGCTTAGTATGGGGGGAGACATACAATGAGCAGTTCTTC. It yields the protein CASSLVWGETYNEQFF.

DNA for the CDR3: TGTGCCAGCAGCTTATCCGCTAGCGACGCGAATGAGCAGTTCTTC. Translating gives CASSLSASDANEQFF. This chain uses TRBV7-2 with TRBJ2-1; a weak D match, TRBD2 (6 bases). V was cut by 2 bases and J by 7 bases, with 15 bases left in between. Germline V gene data show CDR1 as SGHTA and CDR2 as FQGNSA. The CDR3 length is 15 residues. Drawing the rest from reference TRBV7-2 and TRBJ2-1, the complete variable domain is GAGVSQSPSNKVTEKGKDVELRCDPISGHTALYWYRQSLGQGLEFLIYFQGNSAPDKSGLPSDRFSAERTGGSVSTLTIQRTQQEDSAVYLCASSLSASDANEQFFGPGTRLTVL.

The chain is built from TRBV28 and TRBJ2-5; TRBD1 or TRBD2 may be the D gene (5 bases each). V dropped 6 bases and J dropped 3 bases, with 11 bases sitting between them. The germline V gene encodes CDR1 MDHEN and CDR2 SYDVKM. The CDR3 covers 13 residues. In DNA, the CDR3 is TGTGCCAGCAGAACCGGGACGGAAGAGACCCAGTACTTC. As protein: CASRTGTEETQYF.

This clonotype showed up just a few times. V gene TRBV6-5 combines with J gene TRBJ1-5, with 9 bases identical to TRBD1. CDR1 MNHEY and CDR2 SVGAGI come from the germline V gene. With V trimmed by 9 bases and J by 5 bases, 20 bases remained unmatched. The CDR3 is 18 residues long. The CDR3 DNA sequence: TGTGCCAGGGGAATACATTGGCTGGGCGGACAGGGGCATCAGCCCCAGCATTTT. Residues: CARGIHWLGGQGHQPQHF.

This clonotype was detected many times. This rearrangement joins TRBV12-3 or TRBV12-4 to TRBJ2-1; 9 nucleotides match TRBD1. The CDR3 spans 17 residues. The J segment lost 8 bases and the V segment lost 1 base, leaving 12 bases of the junction unmatched. This chain's CDR3 is CASSLGGGQGPHDEQFF. The CDR3 nucleotides read TGTGCCAGCAGTTTAGGTGGGGGACAGGGTCCTCATGATGAGCAGTTCTTC.

This rearrangement joins TRBV20-1 to TRBJ2-5; no definite D call. Trimming shortened V by 5 bases and J by 5 bases, and 12 bases separated the two germline ends. The CDR3 length is 12 residues. CDR1 and CDR2 (germline): DFQATT, SNEGSKA (reference sequence). Here the CDR3 reads CSAGWRLETQYF. The CDR3 DNA is TGCAGTGCTGGATGGCGCCTGGAGACCCAGTACTTC.

This chain links TRBV19 with TRBJ2-1; D is ambiguous. This CDR3 contains 14 residues. The V gene's germline CDR1 is LNHDA and CDR2 SQIVND (reference sequence). V was shortened by 4 bases and J by 7 bases, with 14 bases between the two germline ends. The CDR3 is CASSSLIASNEQFF. The CDR3 DNA follows: TGTGCCAGTAGTAGCCTAATTGCGTCAAATGAGCAGTTCTTC.

The chain is built from TRBV5-1 and TRBJ2-4; D call uncertain. V lost 0 bases and J 0 bases, leaving 10 bases between the germline ends. This CDR3 spans 16 amino acids. Germline CDR1 SGHRS, CDR2 YFSETQ. The CDR3 protein is CASSLGIVLAKNIQYF. The CDR3 DNA sequence: TGCGCCAGCAGCTTGGGGATCGTATTAGCCAAAAACATTCAGTACTTC.

This clonotype was seen more than once but under ten times. The chain is built from TRBV29-1 and TRBJ2-3; 7 bases fit TRBD2. With 2 bases clipped from V and 5 bases from J, the junction kept 1 base outside the gene matches. The length of the CDR3 is 12 residues. The germline V gene has CDR1 SQVTM and CDR2 ANQGSEA. CDR3: CSVEWGGDTQYF. The CDR3 DNA sequence: TGCAGCGTTGAATGGGGGGGAGATACGCAGTATTTT.

J is TRBJ2-1 and V is TRBV20-1, with 10 nucleotides matching TRBD2. CDR3 size: 15 residues. Germline CDR1 is DFQATT and CDR2 is SNEGSKA (reference sequence). V was pared by 3 bases and J by 5 bases, with 7 bases of the junction left unmatched. The CDR3 here is CSASPWTSGDNEQFF. The CDR3 DNA sequence: TGCAGTGCTAGCCCCTGGACTAGCGGAGACAATGAGCAGTTCTTC.

CDR3: CSVVRSGVTDTQYF. Written as DNA, the CDR3 is TGCAGTGTTGTGAGGTCCGGGGTCACAGATACGCAGTATTTT. The chain joins TRBV20-1 to TRBJ2-3, with D possibly being TRBD2 (5 bases). Germline CDR1 reads DFQATT; CDR2 reads SNEGSKA (reference sequence). There are 14 residues in the CDR3. V was clipped by 7 bases and J by 2 bases, with 16 bases between them.